This TCR beta chain was profiled in a study of T cell changes during pregnancy in multiple sclerosis. The method was immunoSEQ multiplex PCR; TCRdb's version includes in-frame clones alone and lacks a portion of them. Of roughly 40,000 clones in the sample, 90% are singletons; the top ten hold 0.43%. From germline, CDR1 is MNHNS and CDR2 SASEGT. This CDR3 region has 16 residues. Losses at the gene ends were 4 bases for V and 8 bases for J; bases not matched to a gene: 8. This chain links TRBV6-1 with TRBJ1-6; 10 bases fit TRBD1. The sequence came from a female donor with multiple sclerosis, enrolled in a pregnancy study. The sequencing used CD4+ T cells from peripheral blood mononuclear cells, collected in the third trimester of pregnancy. CDR3: CASSGEPGQGYSPLHF. DNA of the CDR3: TGTGCCAGCAGTGGAGAACCGGGACAGGGGTATTCACCCCTCCACTTT.